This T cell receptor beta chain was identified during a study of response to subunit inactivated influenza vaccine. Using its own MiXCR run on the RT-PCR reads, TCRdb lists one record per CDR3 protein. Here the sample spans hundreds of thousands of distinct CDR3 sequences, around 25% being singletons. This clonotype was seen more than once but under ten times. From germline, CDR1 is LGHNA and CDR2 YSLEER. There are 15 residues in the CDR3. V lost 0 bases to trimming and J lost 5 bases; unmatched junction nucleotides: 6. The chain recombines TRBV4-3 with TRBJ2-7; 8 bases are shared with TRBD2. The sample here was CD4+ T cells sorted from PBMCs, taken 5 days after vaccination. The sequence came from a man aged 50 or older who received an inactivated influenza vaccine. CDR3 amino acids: CASSQEASGSNEQYF. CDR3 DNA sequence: TGCGCCAGCAGCCAAGAAGCCAGCGGGAGCAACGAGCAGTACTTC.